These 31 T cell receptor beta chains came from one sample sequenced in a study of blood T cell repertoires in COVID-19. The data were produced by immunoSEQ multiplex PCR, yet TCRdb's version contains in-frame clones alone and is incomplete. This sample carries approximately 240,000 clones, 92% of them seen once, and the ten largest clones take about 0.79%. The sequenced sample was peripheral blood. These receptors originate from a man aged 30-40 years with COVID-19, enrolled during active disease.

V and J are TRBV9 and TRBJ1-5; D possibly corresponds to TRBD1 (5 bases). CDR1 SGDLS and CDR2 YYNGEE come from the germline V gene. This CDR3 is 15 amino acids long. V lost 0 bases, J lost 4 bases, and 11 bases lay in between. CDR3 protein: CASSVGWGTNQPQHF. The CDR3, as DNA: TGTGCCAGCAGCGTAGGTTGGGGGACTAATCAGCCCCAGCATTTT.

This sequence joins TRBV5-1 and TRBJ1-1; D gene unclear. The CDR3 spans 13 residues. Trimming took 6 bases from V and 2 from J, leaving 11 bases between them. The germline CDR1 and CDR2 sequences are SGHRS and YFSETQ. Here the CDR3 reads CASKWERNTEAFF. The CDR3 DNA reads TGCGCCAGCAAATGGGAGCGTAACACTGAAGCTTTCTTT.

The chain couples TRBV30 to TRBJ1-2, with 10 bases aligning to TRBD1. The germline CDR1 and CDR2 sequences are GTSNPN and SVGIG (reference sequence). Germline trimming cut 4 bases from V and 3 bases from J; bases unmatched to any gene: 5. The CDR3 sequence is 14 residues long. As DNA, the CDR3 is TGTGCCTGGACTGGGACAGGGGAGGACTATGGCTACACCTTC. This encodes CAWTGTGEDYGYTF.

The CDR3 region is CASSLTRTGRTEAFF. The CDR3 region has the DNA TGTGCCAGCAGCTTGACTCGGACAGGGCGGACTGAAGCTTTCTTT. The chain couples TRBV6-5 to TRBJ1-1; 8 positions match TRBD1. The CDR3 sequence is 15 residues long. V dropped 6 bases and J dropped 5; count of bases not matched to a gene: 11. Germline-derived CDR1 and CDR2 are MNHEY and SVGAGI.

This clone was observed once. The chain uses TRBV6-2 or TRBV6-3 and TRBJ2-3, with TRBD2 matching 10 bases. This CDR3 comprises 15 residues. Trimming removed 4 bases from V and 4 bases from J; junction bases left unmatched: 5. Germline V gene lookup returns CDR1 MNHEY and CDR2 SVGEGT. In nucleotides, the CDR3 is TGTGCCAGCAGTTCGCAGCGGGGGGGGCCAGATACGCAGTATTTT. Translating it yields CASSSQRGGPDTQYF.

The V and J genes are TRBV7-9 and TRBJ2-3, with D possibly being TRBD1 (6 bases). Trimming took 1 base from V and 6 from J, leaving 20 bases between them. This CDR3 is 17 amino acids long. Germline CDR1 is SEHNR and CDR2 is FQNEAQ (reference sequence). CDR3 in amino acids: CASSLGYSGRGYDTQYF. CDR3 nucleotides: TGTGCCAGCAGCTTAGGTTATAGTGGCAGGGGTTACGATACGCAGTATTTT.

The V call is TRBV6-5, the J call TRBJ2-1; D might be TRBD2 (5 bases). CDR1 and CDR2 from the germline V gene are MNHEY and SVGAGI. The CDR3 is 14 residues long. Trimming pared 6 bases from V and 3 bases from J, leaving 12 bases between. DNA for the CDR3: TGTGCCAGCAGGGTGGACGGGAACTACAATGAGCAGTTCTTC. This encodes CASRVDGNYNEQFF.

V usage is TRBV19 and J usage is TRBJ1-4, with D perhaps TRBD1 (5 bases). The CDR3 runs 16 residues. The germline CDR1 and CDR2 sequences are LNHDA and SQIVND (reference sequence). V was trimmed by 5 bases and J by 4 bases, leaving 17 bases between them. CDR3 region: CASSPRGRSFNEKLFF. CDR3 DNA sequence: TGTGCCAGTAGTCCGCGGGGGAGGAGCTTTAATGAAAAACTGTTTTTT.

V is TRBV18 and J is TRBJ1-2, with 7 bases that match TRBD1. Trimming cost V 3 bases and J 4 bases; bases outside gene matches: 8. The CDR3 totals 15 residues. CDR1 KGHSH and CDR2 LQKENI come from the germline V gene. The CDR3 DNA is TGTGCCAGCTCACCCTCACAGGGGTTGATCTATGGCTACACCTTC. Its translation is CASSPSQGLIYGYTF.

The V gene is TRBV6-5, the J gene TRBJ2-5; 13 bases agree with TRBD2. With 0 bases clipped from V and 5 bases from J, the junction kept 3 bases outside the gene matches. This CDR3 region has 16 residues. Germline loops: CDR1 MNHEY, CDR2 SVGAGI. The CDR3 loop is CASSYSGLAGAETQYF. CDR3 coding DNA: TGTGCCAGCAGTTACTCCGGACTAGCGGGGGCGGAGACCCAGTACTTC.

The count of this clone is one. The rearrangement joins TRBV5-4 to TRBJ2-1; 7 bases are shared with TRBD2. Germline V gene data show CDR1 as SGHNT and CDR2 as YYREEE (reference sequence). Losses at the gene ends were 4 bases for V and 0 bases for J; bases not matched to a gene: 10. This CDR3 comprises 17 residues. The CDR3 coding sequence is TGTGCCAGCAGCCCGATGGGTGGGGGGGTCTCCTACAATGAGCAGTTCTTC. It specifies CASSPMGGGVSYNEQFF.

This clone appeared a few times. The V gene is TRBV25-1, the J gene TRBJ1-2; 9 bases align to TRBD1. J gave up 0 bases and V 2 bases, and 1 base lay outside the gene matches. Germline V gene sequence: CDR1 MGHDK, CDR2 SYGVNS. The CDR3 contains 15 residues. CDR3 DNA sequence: TGTGCCAGCAGTGAACGACAGGGGGCTAACTATGGCTACACCTTC. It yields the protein CASSERQGANYGYTF.

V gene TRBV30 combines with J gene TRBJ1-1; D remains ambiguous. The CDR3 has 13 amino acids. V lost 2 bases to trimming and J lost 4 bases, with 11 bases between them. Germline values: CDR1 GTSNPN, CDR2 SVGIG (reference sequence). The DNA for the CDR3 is TGTGCCTGGAGTCGCGGCCCAAGCACTGAAGCTTTCTTT. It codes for CAWSRGPSTEAFF.

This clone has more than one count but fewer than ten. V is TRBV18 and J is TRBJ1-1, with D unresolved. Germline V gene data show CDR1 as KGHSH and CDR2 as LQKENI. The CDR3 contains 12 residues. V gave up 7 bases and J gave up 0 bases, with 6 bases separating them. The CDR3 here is CASCALNTEAFF. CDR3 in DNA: TGTGCCAGCTGCGCACTGAACACTGAAGCTTTCTTT.

The CDR3 here is CASSNRGPNYGYTF. The CDR3 coding sequence is TGTGCCAGCAGCAACAGGGGGCCTAACTATGGCTACACCTTC. This sequence joins TRBV6-5 and TRBJ1-2; 9 nucleotides align to TRBD1. The CDR3 is 14 residues long. Unmatched junction bases numbered 2, after V lost 6 bases and J lost 0 bases. Germline CDR1 MNHEY, CDR2 SVGAGI.

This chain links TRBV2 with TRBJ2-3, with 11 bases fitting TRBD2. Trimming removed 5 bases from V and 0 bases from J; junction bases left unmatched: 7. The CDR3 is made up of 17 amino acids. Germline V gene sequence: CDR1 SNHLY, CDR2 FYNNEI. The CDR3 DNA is TGTGCCAGCAGTCCCTCTAGCGGGGGGTTAAGCACAGATACGCAGTATTTT. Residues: CASSPSSGGLSTDTQYF.

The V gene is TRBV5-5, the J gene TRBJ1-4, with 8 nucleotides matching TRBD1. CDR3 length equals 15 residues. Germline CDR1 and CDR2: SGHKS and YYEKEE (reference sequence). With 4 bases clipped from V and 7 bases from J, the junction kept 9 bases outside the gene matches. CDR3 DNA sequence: TGTGCCAGCAGCCGGACAGGGACGGAAGGTGAAAAACTGTTTTTT. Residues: CASSRTGTEGEKLFF.

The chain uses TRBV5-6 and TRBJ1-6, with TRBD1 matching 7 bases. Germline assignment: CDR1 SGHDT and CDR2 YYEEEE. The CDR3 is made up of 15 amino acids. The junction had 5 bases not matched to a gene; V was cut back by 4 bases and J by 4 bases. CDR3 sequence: CASSVGTDYNSPLHF. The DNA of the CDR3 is TGTGCCAGCAGCGTAGGGACAGATTATAATTCACCCCTCCACTTT.

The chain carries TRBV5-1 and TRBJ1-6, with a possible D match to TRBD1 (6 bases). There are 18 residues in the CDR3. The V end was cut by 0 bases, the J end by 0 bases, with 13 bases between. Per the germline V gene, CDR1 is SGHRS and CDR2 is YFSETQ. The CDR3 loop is CASSLGGPRSSYNSPLHF. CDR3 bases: TGCGCCAGCAGCTTGGGGGGGCCCCGGAGCTCCTATAATTCACCCCTCCACTTT.

The CDR3 DNA follows: TGTGCCAGCAGTTATGGCTCTGGCTCTCTGGACGAGCAGTACTTC. Residues: CASSYGSGSLDEQYF. This chain connects TRBV6-5 to TRBJ2-7; D remains unclear. Germline V gene sequence: CDR1 MNHEY, CDR2 SVGAGI. The V gene lost 3 bases and the J gene lost 5 bases, with 17 bases spanning the gap. CDR3 length: 15 residues.

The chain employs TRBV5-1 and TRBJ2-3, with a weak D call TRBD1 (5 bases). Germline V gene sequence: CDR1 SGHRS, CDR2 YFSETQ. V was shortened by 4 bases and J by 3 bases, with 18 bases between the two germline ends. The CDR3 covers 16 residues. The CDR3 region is CASSRIGADGTDTQYF. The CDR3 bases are TGCGCCAGCAGCAGGATAGGGGCGGACGGTACAGATACGCAGTATTTT.

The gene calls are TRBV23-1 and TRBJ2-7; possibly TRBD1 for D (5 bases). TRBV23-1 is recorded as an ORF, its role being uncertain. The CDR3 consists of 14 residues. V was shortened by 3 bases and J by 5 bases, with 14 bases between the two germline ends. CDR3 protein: CASSQSRVRHEQYF. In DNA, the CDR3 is TGCGCCAGCAGTCAGTCCAGGGTTAGGCACGAGCAGTACTTC.

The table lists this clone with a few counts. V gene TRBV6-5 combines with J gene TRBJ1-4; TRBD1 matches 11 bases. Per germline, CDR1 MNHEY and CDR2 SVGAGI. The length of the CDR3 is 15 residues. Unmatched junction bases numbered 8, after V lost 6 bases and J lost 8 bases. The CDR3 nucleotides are TGTGCCAGCAGGCCCCCGGGACAGGGGGTGGAAAAACTGTTTTTT. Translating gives CASRPPGQGVEKLFF.

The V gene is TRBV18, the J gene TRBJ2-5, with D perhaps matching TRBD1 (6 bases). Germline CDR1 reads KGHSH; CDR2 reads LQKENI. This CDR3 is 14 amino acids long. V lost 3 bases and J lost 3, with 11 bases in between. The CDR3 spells CASSPGQTKETQYF. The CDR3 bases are TGTGCCAGCTCACCGGGACAAACAAAAGAGACCCAGTACTTC.

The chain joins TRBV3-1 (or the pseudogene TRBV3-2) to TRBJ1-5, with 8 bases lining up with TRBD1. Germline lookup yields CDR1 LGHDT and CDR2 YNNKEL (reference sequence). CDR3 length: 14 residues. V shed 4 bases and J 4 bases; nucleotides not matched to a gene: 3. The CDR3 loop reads CASSLDRGNQPQHF. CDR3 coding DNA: TGTGCCAGCAGCCTCGACAGGGGTAATCAGCCCCAGCATTTT.

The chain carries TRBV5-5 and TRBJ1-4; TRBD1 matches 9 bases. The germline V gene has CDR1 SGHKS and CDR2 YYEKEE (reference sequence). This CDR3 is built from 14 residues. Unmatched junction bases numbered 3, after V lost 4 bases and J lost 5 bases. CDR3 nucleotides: TGTGCCAGCAGCAACGGACAGGGGAATGAAAAACTGTTTTTT. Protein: CASSNGQGNEKLFF.

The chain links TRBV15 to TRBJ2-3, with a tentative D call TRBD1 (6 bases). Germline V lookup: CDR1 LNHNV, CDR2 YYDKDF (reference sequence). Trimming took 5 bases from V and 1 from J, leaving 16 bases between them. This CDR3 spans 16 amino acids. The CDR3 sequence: CATSLLDRIRTDTQYF. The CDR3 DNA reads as TGTGCCACCAGCCTCCTGGACAGAATTCGCACAGATACGCAGTATTTT.

The CDR3 DNA sequence: TGCAGTGCTTCGCAGGGGGCACGGGCTTTCTTT. This sequence encodes CSASQGARAFF. The genes are TRBV20-1 and TRBJ1-1, with 8 bases identical to TRBD1. The CDR3 contains 11 residues. J lost 11 bases, V lost 5 bases, and 7 bases had no gene match. Germline lookup yields CDR1 DFQATT and CDR2 SNEGSKA (reference sequence).

CDR3 region: CAWGRQGEAFF. As DNA, the CDR3 is TGTGCCTGGGGCCGCCAGGGTGAGGCTTTCTTT. The chain carries TRBV30 and TRBJ1-1; D perhaps matches TRBD1 (5 bases). Germline loops: CDR1 GTSNPN, CDR2 SVGIG (reference sequence). This CDR3 spans 11 amino acids. Trimming stripped 5 bases from V and 11 bases from J, with 15 bases between. Full variable domain (missing parts from reference TRBV30 and TRBJ1-1): SQTIHQWPATLVQPVGSPLSLECTVEGTSNPNLYWYRQAAGRGLQLLFYSVGIGQISSEVPQNLSASRPQDRQFILSSKKLLLSDSGFYLCAWGRQGEAFFGQGTRLTVV.

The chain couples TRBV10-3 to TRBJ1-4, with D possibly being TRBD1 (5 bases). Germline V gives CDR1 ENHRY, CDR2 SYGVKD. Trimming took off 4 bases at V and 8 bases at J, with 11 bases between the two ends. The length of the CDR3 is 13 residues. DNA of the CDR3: TGTGCCATCAGTGCAGGGAGGGAAGAAAAACTGTTTTTT. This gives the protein CAISAGREEKLFF.

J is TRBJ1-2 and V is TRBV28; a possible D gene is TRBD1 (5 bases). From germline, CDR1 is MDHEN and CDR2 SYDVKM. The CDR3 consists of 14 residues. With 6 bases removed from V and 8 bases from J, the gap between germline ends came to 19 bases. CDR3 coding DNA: TGTGCCAGCAGCCCTCCTCCAGGGCACGGGGGCTACACCTTC. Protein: CASSPPPGHGGYTF.